This TCR beta chain emerged from a study of monozygotic twins with inflammatory bowel disease (dated by TCRdb to between 2017 and 2020). About the study as a whole: In total, about 28 monozygotic twin pairs made up the full study: 19 Danish pairs, all IBD-discordant, plus nine German pairs, of which four were IBD-concordant and five were IBD-discordant. Disease-associated traits were sought mainly through comparisons between IBD patients and their genetically identical healthy co-twins within discordant pairs. Each individual had, on average, about 151 000 unique TCRalpha sequences and 181 000 unique TCRbeta sequences available for analysis.

Study-wide findings and limitations: Measured by the inverse Simpson index, TCRbeta repertoire diversity was lower in IBD patients than in their healthy co-twins. Because patients received different immunosuppressive treatments, the repertoires may have picked up extra background noise and variability between individuals. Compared with healthy twins, IBD patients shared fewer clonotypes with other individuals, and the difference was most pronounced in patients with signs of disease activity. No single strong signal or clonotype linked to IBD turned up in the results, so the idea that one exists was not supported. The analysis was unable to tell apart different T cell subtypes. Repertoire similarity did not differ between concordant and discordant twins, which could be due to limited statistical power.

The library was produced with 5' RACE. For each TCR library, 3,000 to 3,500 ng of total RNA was used. For each sample, cDNA synthesis with SMARTScribe reverse transcriptase was split into eight separate reactions. During cDNA synthesis, template switching introduced unique molecular identifiers that contained a 6-nucleotide sample barcode. TCRalpha and TCRbeta cDNA was amplified by two nested PCRs of approximately 17 and 9 cycles, with bead purification after each PCR. Before amplification, the cDNA was treated with uracil DNA-glycosylase and purified using the QIAquick PCR purification kit. In the second PCR, Illumina TruSeq-compatible adapters and sample-specific barcodes were added. TapeStation and Qubit were used to check library quality and concentration, and around 4.5 ng of each library went into the pool. The pooled libraries were sequenced with 2 x 100 bp reads and custom sequencing primers on an Illumina HiSeq2500 single-index Rapid Run. The authors' analysis ran thus. UMI-based consensus assembly with MiGEC version 1.2.6 was used to correct PCR and sequencing errors. MiXCR version 2.1.1 was used to carry out V(D)J alignment, clonotype assembly and CDR3 extraction. Normalisation of gene usage, clonotype sharing and MAIT/NKT TCR abundance was achieved by analysing the top 1000, 10 000 and 20 000 clonotypes per sample. After downsampling to 27 000 UMIs, diversity was calculated as the inverse Simpson index using the vegan R package. Paired Mann-Whitney U tests were applied to discordant twin pairs, with Benjamini-Hochberg correction for multiple testing. After the reads were reprocessed by TCRdb, one entry was made per CDR3 protein sequence, with no DNA. None of the V and J calls come from the authors' own analysis; TCRdb made them. The record for this sample contains around 100,000 distinct CDR3 sequences. Less than 2% of the sample belongs to the ten largest clones.

To note about this clonotype: Its antigen target is currently unknown.

An approximately 2.5 ml peripheral blood sample was drawn into PAXgene tubes per donor and stored at -80°C. Total RNA was isolated from whole blood with the PAXgene blood miRNA kit on an automated QIAcube, without T cell sorting. Peripheral blood from monozygotic twin pairs concordant or discordant for inflammatory bowel disease was subjected to deep TCRalpha and TCRbeta repertoire profiling with unique molecular barcoding. For every twin pair, smoking habits were documented, and each individual was categorised as a current, former or never smoker. The material sequenced was blood. The receptor was isolated from a human donor with ulcerative colitis or Crohn's disease, or a healthy co-twin of an affected twin (not recorded which).

The CDR3 protein: CASSGRLAGGKETQYF. In this chain, TRBV9 is recombined with TRBJ2-5; TCRdb calls TRBD2, which cannot be checked without DNA. Counted from cysteine to phenylalanine, this CDR3 has 16 amino acids. DNA was not recorded. CDR1 SGDLS and CDR2 YYNGEE are derived from the germline V gene. With all but the CDR3 taken from the reference TRBV9 and TRBJ2-5 genes, the full variable domain is: DSGVTQTPKHLITATGQRVTLRCSPRSGDLSVYWYQQSLDQGLQFLIQYYNGEERAKGNILERFSAQQFPDLHSELNLSSLELGDSALYFCASSGRLAGGKETQYFGPGTRLLVL.